What follows are 14 T cell receptor beta chains derived from one specimen sequenced in a study of shared clonotypes between healthy human individuals. The table came from immunoSEQ multiplex PCR; TCRdb's copy has only in-frame clones and leaves some out. The sample shows 2.3 million or so clones, approximately 93% of them seen only once. The material sequenced was naive CD4+ T cells from PBMCs. Indicated subset: CD45RA+ positively selected. These receptors all stem from a man aged 18 to 30 in good health. Some clones in this sample may be carry-over from other donors' samples.

Details on this clone: At the DNA level, this CDR3 is encoded by other sequences in the same sample as well. This chain links TRBV28 with TRBJ2-7; 8 bases fit TRBD1. Per the germline V gene, CDR1 is MDHEN and CDR2 is SYDVKM. Trimming took 6 bases from V and 3 from J; bases not matched to a gene: 4. The CDR3 totals 13 residues. The CDR3 nucleotides read TGTGCCAGCAGCTCGGGACAGGACTACGAGCAGTACTTC. Translating gives CASSSGQDYEQYF. The variable domain in full, completed from reference TRBV28 and TRBJ2-7, reads DVKVTQSSRYLVKRTGEKVFLECVQDMDHENMFWYRQDPGLGLRLIYFSYDVKMKEKGDIPEGYSVSREKKERFSLILESASTNQTSMYLCASSSGQDYEQYFGPGTRLTVT.

In its sample, this clone was seen once. This chain joins TRBV7-2 and TRBJ2-7; no reliable D call. In germline, CDR1 is SGHTA, CDR2 FQGNSA. The CDR3 extends over 15 amino acids. V lost 5 bases and J lost 0, with 14 bases in between. DNA of the CDR3: TGTGCCAGCAGCCCCGCGCAGCAAATCTCCTACGAGCAGTACTTC. As protein: CASSPAQQISYEQYF.

The J gene is TRBJ1-2, the V gene TRBV4-1, with 7 bases matching TRBD1. The ends lost 1 base at V and 7 bases at J; junction bases unmatched: 9. CDR1 and CDR2 (germline): MGHRA, YSYEKL. The CDR3 runs to 15 residues. The CDR3 DNA reads as TGCGCCAGCAGCCAAGTAGGGGGCAAATGGGGTGGCTACACCTTC. It specifies CASSQVGGKWGGYTF.

The chain carries TRBV5-8 and TRBJ2-4, with unresolved D. Trimming pared 0 bases from V and 2 bases from J, leaving 3 bases between. CDR3 size: 13 residues. CDR1 is SGHTS, CDR2 YDEGEE, per germline. Here the CDR3 DNA reads TGTGCCAGCAGCTTGGGTCCCAAAAACATTCAGTACTTC. The encoded protein is CASSLGPKNIQYF. Supplemented by reference TRBV5-8 and TRBJ2-4, the full variable domain reads EAGVTQSPTHLIKTRGQQATLRCSPISGHTSVYWYQQALGLGLQFLLWYDEGEERNRGNFPPRFSGRQFPNYSSELNVNALELEDSALYLCASSLGPKNIQYFGAGTRLSVL.

The V gene is TRBV10-3, the J gene TRBJ2-3, with no clear D. V lost 4 bases to trimming and J lost 0 bases, with 5 bases between them. Germline CDR1 and CDR2: ENHRY and SYGVKD. The CDR3 spans 13 residues. CDR3 sequence reads: CAISGQSTDTQYF. CDR3 bases: TGTGCCATCAGTGGCCAAAGCACAGATACGCAGTATTTT.

Of note for this clone: Other DNA sequences in this specimen translate into the identical CDR3. This rearrangement joins TRBV5-1 to TRBJ1-4; 8 bases fit TRBD1. The CDR3 is 16 amino acids. J lost 0 bases, V lost 1 base, and 2 bases had no gene match. CDR1 SGHRS and CDR2 YFSETQ come from the germline V gene. This CDR3 is CASSLTGGATNEKLFF. As DNA, the CDR3 is TGCGCCAGCAGCTTGACAGGGGGTGCAACTAATGAAAAACTGTTTTTT.

The chain links TRBV11-2 to TRBJ1-6, with D unresolved. V shed 5 bases and J shed 4 bases, with 12 bases lying between them. Germline V gene data show CDR1 as SGHAT and CDR2 as FQNNGV. This CDR3 is 15 amino acids long. CDR3 sequence: CASSRGRGYNSPLHF. The DNA of the CDR3 is TGTGCCAGCAGCCGAGGCCGGGGATATAATTCACCCCTCCACTTT. The complete variable domain, with remaining parts taken from reference TRBV11-2 and TRBJ1-6, reads EAGVAQSPRYKIIEKRQSVAFWCNPISGHATLYWYQQILGQGPKLLIQFQNNGVVDDSQLPKDRFSAERLKGVDSTLKIQPAKLEDSAVYLCASSRGRGYNSPLHFGNGTRLTVT.

The chain links TRBV18 to TRBJ2-2; D is perhaps TRBD1 or TRBD2 (5 bases each). The germline CDR1 and CDR2 sequences are KGHSH and LQKENI. V lost 3 bases to trimming and J lost 4 bases, with 12 bases between them. This CDR3 contains 15 residues. This CDR3 reads CASSPGTLFTGELFF. The CDR3 DNA reads TGTGCCAGCTCACCGGGGACGCTGTTCACCGGGGAGCTGTTTTTT.

This chain uses TRBV4-1 with TRBJ2-7, with unresolved D. The CDR3 loop spans 13 amino acids. The V end was cut by 0 bases, the J end by 3 bases, with 6 bases between. Germline CDR1 MGHRA, CDR2 YSYEKL. The CDR3 DNA reads as TGCGCCAGCAGCCAAGATCGTTACTACGAGCAGTACTTC. It translates to CASSQDRYYEQYF.

The rearrangement joins TRBV18 to TRBJ2-1; 8 bases are shared with TRBD2. This CDR3 has 16 amino acids. Germline assignment: CDR1 KGHSH and CDR2 LQKENI. With 4 bases clipped from V and 4 bases from J, the junction kept 9 bases outside the gene matches. DNA of the CDR3: TGTGCCAGCTCACAAAATAGCGGGACCGAGTACAATGAGCAGTTCTTC. Residues: CASSQNSGTEYNEQFF.

The V gene is TRBV5-1, the J gene TRBJ1-2; 9 bases are shared with TRBD1. The CDR3 is made up of 14 amino acids. The junction had 5 bases not matched to a gene; V was cut back by 3 bases and J by 5 bases. Germline CDR1 reads SGHRS; CDR2 reads YFSETQ. The CDR3 loop is CASSWQGQGYGYTF. Written as DNA, the CDR3 is TGCGCCAGCAGCTGGCAGGGACAGGGATATGGCTACACCTTC.

This sequence joins TRBV12-5 and TRBJ1-1; D ambiguous. The V gene's germline CDR1 is LGHNT and CDR2 FRNRAP. The CDR3 totals 12 residues. The germline V and J ends were trimmed by 2 bases and 13 bases, with 14 bases remaining between them. In DNA, the CDR3 is TGTGCTAGTGGTTTGCTCCCCCTAGGCCTTTTCTTT. Protein sequence: CASGLLPLGLFF.

V usage is TRBV7-9 and J usage is TRBJ2-2, with D unclear. The CDR3 totals 15 residues. V shed 5 bases and J shed 2 bases, with 12 bases lying between them. The germline CDR1 and CDR2 sequences are SEHNR and FQNEAQ (reference sequence). The CDR3 coding sequence is TGTGCCAGCAGCGTCCGGACCCTAAACACCGGGGAGCTGTTTTTT. Its protein product is CASSVRTLNTGELFF.

The V call is TRBV5-1, the J call TRBJ2-2; D unclear. Germline assignment: CDR1 SGHRS and CDR2 YFSETQ. The CDR3 runs 15 residues. The ends were cut back, 2 bases at V and 2 bases at J, with 10 bases in the middle. The CDR3 DNA sequence: TGCGCCAGCAGCTTCACGGGTTTTAACACCGGGGAGCTGTTTTTT. Translating gives CASSFTGFNTGELFF.